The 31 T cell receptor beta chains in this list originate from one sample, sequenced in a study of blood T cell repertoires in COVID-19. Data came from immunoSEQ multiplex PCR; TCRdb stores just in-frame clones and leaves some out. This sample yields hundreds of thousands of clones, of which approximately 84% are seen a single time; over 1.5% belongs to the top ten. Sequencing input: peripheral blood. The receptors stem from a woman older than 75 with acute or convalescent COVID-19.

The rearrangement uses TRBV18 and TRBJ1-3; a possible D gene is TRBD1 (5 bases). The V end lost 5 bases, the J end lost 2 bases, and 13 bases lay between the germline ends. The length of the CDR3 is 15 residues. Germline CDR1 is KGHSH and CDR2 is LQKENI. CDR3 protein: CASSSQGTTGNTIYF. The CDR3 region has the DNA TGTGCCAGCTCAAGCCAGGGTACTACTGGAAACACCATATATTTT. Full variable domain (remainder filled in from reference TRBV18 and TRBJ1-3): NAGVMQNPRHLVRRRGQEARLRCSPMKGHSHVYWYRQLPEEGLKFMVYLQKENIIDESGMPKERFSAEFPKEGPSILRIQQVVRGDSAAYFCASSSQGTTGNTIYFGEGSWLTVV.

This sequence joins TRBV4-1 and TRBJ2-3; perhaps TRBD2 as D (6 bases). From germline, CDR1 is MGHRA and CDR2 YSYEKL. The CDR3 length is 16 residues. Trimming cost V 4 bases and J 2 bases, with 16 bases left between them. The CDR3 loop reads CASSPEEGGATDTQYF. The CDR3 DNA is TGCGCCAGCAGCCCTGAGGAGGGCGGAGCCACAGATACGCAGTATTTT.

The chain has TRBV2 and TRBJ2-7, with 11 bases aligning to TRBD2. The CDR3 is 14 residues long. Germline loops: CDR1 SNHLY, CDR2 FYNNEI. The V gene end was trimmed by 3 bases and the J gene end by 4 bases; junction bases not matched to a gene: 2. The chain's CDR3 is CASSETSGNYEQYF. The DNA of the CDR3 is TGTGCCAGCAGTGAGACTAGCGGGAATTACGAGCAGTACTTC.

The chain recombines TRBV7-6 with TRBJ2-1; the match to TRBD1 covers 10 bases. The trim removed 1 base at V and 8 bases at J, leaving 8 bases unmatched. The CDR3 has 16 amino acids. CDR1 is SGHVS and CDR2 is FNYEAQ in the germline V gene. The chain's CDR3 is CASSLVVLDRGYEQFF. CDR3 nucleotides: TGTGCCAGCAGCTTAGTGGTATTGGACAGGGGGTATGAGCAGTTCTTC.

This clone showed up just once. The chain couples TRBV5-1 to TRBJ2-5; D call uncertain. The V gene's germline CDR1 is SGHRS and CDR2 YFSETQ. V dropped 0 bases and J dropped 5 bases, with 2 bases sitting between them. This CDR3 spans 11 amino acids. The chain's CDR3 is CASSLAETQYF. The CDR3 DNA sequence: TGCGCCAGCAGCTTGGCGGAGACCCAGTACTTC.

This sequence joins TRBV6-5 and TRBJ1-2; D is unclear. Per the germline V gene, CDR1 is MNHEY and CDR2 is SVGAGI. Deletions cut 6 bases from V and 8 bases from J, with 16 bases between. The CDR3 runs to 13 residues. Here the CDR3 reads CASRKWTGGGYTF. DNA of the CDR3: TGTGCCAGCAGAAAATGGACGGGAGGGGGCTACACCTTC.

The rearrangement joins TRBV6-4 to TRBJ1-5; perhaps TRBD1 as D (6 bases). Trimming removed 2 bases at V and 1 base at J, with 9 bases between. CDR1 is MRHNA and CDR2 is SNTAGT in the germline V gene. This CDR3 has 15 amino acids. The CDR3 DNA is TGTGCCAGCAGTGACGGGCAGGGGAGCAATCAGCCCCAGCATTTT. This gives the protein CASSDGQGSNQPQHF.

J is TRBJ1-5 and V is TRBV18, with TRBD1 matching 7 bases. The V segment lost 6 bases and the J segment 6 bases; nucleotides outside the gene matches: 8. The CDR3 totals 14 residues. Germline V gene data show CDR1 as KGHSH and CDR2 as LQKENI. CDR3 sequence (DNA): TGTGCCAGCTCTTCAACAGGGGAACGTCAGCCCCAGCATTTT. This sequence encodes CASSSTGERQPQHF.

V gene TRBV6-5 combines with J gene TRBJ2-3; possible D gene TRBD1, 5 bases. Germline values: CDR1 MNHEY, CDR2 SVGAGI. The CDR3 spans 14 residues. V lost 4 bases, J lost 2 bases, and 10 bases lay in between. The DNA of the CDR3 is TGTGCCAGCAGTTGGGGCAGGGTCACAGATACGCAGTATTTT. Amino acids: CASSWGRVTDTQYF.

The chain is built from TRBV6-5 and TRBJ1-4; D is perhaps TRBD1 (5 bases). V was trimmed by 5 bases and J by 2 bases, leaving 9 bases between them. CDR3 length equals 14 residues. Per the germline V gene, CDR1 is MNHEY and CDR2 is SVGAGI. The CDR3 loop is CASSRTSTNEKLFF. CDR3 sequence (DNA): TGTGCCAGCAGTCGGACAAGTACTAATGAAAAACTGTTTTTT.

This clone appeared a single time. CDR3 sequence: CASSSGTGRVSPLHF. In DNA, the CDR3 is TGTGCCAGCAGCTCAGGGACAGGGCGGGTGTCACCCCTCCACTTT. The chain has TRBV14 and TRBJ1-6; 9 bases align to TRBD1. The V and J ends lost 5 bases and 10 bases, in that order; junction bases with no gene match: 9. This CDR3 has 15 amino acids. Germline V gives CDR1 SGHDN, CDR2 FVKESK.

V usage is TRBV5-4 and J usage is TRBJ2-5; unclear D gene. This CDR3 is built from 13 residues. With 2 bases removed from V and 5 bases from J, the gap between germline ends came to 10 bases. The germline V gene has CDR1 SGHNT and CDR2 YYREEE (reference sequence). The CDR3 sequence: CASSFAAGETQYF. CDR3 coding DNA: TGTGCCAGCAGCTTTGCGGCCGGCGAGACCCAGTACTTC.

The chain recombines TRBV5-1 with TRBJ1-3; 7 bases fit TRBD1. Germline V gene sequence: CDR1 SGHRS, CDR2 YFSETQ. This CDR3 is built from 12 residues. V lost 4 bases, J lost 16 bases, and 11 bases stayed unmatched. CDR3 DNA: TGCGCCAGCAGCCGAACAGGGGTCGATAGGTATTTT. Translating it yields CASSRTGVDRYF.

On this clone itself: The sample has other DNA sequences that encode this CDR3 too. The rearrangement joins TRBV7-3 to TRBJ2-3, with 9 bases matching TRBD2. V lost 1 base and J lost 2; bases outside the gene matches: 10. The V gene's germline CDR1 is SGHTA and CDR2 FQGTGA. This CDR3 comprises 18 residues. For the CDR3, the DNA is TGTGCCAGCAGCTTAAACGGCGGGGGGGCCAGTAACACAGATACGCAGTATTTT. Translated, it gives CASSLNGGGASNTDTQYF.

The CDR3 nucleotides are TGTGCCAGCAGAACAGAGCAGAACACTGAAGCTTTCTTT. Translation: CASRTEQNTEAFF. The gene calls are TRBV2 and TRBJ1-1; D unclear. CDR1 and CDR2 (germline): SNHLY, FYNNEI. Between the trimmed V and J ends, which lost 6 bases and 1 base, there was a span of 9 bases. The CDR3 has 13 amino acids.

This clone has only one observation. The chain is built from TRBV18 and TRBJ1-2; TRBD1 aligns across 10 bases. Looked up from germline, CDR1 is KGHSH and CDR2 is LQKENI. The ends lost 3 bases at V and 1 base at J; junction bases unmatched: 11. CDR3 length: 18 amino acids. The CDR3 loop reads CASSPQRRQGAYNYGYTF. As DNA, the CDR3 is TGTGCCAGCTCACCTCAGAGAAGACAGGGGGCGTATAACTATGGCTACACCTTC.

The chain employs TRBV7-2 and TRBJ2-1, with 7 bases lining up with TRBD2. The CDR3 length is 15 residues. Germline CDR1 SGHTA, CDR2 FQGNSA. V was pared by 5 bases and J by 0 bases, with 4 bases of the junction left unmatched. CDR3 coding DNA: TGTGCCAGCAGCCAAAGCGGGGTCTCCTACAATGAGCAGTTCTTC. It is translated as CASSQSGVSYNEQFF. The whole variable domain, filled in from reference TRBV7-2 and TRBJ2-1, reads GAGVSQSPSNKVTEKGKDVELRCDPISGHTALYWYRQSLGQGLEFLIYFQGNSAPDKSGLPSDRFSAERTGGSVSTLTIQRTQQEDSAVYLCASSQSGVSYNEQFFGPGTRLTVL.

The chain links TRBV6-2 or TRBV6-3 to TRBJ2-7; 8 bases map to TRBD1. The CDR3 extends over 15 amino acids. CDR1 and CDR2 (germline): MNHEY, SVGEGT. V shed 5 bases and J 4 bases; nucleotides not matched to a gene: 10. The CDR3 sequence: CASSPGQGLKYEQYF. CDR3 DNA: TGTGCCAGCAGTCCCGGACAGGGATTAAAGTACGAGCAGTACTTC.

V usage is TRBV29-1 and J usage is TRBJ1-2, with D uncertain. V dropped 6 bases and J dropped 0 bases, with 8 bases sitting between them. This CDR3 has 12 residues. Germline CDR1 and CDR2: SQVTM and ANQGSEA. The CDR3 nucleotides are TGCAGCGTACTTAAGCCTAACTATGGCTACACCTTC. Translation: CSVLKPNYGYTF.

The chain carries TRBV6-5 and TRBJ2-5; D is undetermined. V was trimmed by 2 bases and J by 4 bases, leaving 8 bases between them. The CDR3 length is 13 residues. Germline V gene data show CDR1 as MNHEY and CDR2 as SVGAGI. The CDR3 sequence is CASSYTIVETQYF. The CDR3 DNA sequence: TGTGCCAGCAGTTACACGATAGTAGAGACCCAGTACTTC.

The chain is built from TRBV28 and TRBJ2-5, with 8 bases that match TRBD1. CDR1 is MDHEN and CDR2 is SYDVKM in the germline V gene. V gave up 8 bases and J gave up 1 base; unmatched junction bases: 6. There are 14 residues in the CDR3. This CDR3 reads CASGTTGAQETQYF. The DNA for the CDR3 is TGTGCCAGCGGAACGACAGGGGCCCAAGAGACCCAGTACTTC.

CDR3 nucleotides: TGTGCCAGCAGTTACCCAGGAACCGGGGAGCTGTTTTTT. Residues: CASSYPGTGELFF. The chain uses TRBV6-5 and TRBJ2-2; no reliable D call. The CDR3 extends over 13 amino acids. The V gene lost 2 bases and the J gene lost 5 bases, with 6 bases spanning the gap. Germline CDR1 and CDR2: MNHEY and SVGAGI.

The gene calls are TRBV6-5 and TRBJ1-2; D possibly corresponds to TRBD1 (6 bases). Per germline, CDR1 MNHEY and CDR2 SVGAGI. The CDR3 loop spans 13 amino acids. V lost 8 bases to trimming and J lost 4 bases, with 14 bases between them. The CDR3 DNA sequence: TGTGCCAGCCAGGGGCAGGAACGCTATGGCTACACCTTC. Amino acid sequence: CASQGQERYGYTF.

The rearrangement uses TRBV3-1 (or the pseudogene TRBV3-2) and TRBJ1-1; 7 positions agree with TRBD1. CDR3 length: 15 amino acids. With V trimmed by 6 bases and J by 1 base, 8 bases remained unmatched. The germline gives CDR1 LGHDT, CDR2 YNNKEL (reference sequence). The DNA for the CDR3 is TGTGCCAGCAGTCCAGGGGGAGTACCGAACACTGAAGCTTTCTTT. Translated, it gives CASSPGGVPNTEAFF.

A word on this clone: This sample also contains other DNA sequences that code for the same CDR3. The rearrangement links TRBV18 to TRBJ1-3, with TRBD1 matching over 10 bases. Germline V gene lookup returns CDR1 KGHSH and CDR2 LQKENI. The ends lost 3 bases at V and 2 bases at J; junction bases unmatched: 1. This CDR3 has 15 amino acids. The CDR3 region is CASSPGQGAGNTIYF. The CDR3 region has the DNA TGTGCCAGCTCACCTGGACAGGGGGCTGGAAACACCATATATTTT.

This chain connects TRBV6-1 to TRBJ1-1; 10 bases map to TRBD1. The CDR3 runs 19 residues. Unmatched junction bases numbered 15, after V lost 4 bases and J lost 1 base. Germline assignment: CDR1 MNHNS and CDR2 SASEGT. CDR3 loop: CASSANLRDRGVPNTEAFF. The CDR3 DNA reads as TGTGCCAGCAGTGCTAACCTCCGGGACAGGGGAGTTCCGAACACTGAAGCTTTCTTT.

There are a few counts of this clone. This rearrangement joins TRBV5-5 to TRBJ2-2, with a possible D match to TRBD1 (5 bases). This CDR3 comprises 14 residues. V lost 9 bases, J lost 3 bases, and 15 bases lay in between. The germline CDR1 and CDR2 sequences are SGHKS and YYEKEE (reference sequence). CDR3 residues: CATCRQSHTGELFF. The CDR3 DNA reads TGTGCCACCTGCAGACAGTCTCACACCGGGGAGCTGTTTTTT.

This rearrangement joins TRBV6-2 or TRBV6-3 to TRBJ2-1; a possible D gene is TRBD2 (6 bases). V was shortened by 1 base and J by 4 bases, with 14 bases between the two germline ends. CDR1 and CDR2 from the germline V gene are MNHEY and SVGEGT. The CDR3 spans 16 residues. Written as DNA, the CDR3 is TGTGCCAGCAGTTACTGGTCCGGGAGAGGTTACAATGAGCAGTTCTTC. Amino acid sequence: CASSYWSGRGYNEQFF.

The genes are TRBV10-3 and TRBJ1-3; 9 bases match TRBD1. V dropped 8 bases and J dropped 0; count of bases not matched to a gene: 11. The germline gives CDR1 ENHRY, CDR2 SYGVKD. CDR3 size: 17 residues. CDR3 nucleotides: TGTGCCATCGGGGAAGGGACAGGGTTTTCCTCTGGAAACACCATATATTTT. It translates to CAIGEGTGFSSGNTIYF.

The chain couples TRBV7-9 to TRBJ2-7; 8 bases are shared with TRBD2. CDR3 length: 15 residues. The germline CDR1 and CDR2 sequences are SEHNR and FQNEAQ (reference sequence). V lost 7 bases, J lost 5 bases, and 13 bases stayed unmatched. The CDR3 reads CASIESGGKSDEQYF. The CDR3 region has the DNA TGTGCCAGCATCGAGAGCGGGGGTAAATCTGACGAGCAGTACTTC. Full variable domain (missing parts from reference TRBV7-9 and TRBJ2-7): DTGVSQNPRHKITKRGQNVTFRCDPISEHNRLYWYRQTLGQGPEFLTYFQNEAQLEKSRLLSDRFSAERPKGSFSTLEIQRTEQGDSAMYLCASIESGGKSDEQYFGPGTRLTVT.

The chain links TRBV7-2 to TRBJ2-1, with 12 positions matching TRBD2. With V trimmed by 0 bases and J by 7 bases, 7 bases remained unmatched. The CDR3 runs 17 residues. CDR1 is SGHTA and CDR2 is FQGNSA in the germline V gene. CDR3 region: CASSLALAGGPGNEQFF. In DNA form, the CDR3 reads TGTGCCAGCAGCTTAGCGCTAGCGGGGGGGCCGGGGAATGAGCAGTTCTTC.